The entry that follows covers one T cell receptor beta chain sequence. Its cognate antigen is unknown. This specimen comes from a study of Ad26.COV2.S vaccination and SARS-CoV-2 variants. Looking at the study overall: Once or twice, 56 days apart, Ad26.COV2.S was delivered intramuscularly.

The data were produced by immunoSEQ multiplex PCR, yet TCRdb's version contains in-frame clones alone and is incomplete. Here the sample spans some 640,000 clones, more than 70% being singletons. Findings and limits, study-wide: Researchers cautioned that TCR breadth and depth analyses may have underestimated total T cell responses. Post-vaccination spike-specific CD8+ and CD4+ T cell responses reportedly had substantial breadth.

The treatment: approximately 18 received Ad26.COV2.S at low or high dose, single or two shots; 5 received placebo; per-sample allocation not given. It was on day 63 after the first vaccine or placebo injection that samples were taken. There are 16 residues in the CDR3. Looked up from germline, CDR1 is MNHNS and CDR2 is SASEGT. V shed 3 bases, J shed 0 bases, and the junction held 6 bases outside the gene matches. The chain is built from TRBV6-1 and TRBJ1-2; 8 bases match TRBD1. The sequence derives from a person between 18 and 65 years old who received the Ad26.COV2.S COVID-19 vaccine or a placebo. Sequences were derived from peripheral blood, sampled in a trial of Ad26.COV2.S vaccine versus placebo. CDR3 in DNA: TGTGCCAGCAGTGACGGGGACAGGACCGCTAACTATGGCTACACCTTC. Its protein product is CASSDGDRTANYGYTF.